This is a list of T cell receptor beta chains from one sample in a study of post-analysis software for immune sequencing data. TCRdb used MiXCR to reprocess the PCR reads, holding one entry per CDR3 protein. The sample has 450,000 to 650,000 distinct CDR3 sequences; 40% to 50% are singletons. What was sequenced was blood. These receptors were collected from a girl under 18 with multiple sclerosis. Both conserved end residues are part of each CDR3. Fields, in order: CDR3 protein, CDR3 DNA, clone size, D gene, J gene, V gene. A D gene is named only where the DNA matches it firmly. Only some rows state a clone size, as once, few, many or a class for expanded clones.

CDR3aa: CASLRGPTMRNTGELFF; CDR3nt: TGTGCCAGCCTCAGGGGGCCCACCATGCGGAACACCGGGGAGCTGTTTTTT; abundance: -; d_gene: TRBD1; j_gene: TRBJ2-2; v_gene: TRBV9
CDR3aa: CASSAGTADQPQHF; CDR3nt: TGCGCCAGCAGCGCCGGGACAGCTGATCAGCCCCAGCATTTT; abundance: once; d_gene: TRBD1; j_gene: TRBJ1-5; v_gene: TRBV5-1
CDR3aa: CASNQQMTQPQHF; CDR3nt: TGTGCCAGCAACCAGCAAATGACTCAGCCCCAGCATTTT; abundance: -; d_gene: -; j_gene: TRBJ1-5; v_gene: TRBV6-1
CDR3aa: CAGSVAGGTDTQYF; CDR3nt: TGTGCCGGCAGTGTAGCGGGAGGGACAGATACGCAGTATTTT; abundance: -; d_gene: TRBD2; j_gene: TRBJ2-3; v_gene: TRBV12-3/TRBV12-4
CDR3aa: CSVVFRGDEQFF; CDR3nt: TGCAGCGTTGTTTTCCGGGGGGATGAGCAGTTCTTC; abundance: few; d_gene: TRBD2; j_gene: TRBJ2-1; v_gene: TRBV29-1
CDR3aa: CASTSAVWDIQYF; CDR3nt: TGTGCCAGCACCTCGGCTGTTTGGGACATTCAGTACTTC; abundance: few; d_gene: -; j_gene: TRBJ2-4; v_gene: TRBV12-3/TRBV12-4
CDR3aa: CASSVGYGTYEQYF; CDR3nt: TGTGCCAGCAGCGTAGGGTACGGAACCTACGAGCAGTACTTC; abundance: -; d_gene: -; j_gene: TRBJ2-7; v_gene: TRBV9
CDR3aa: CASSVQGGSGANVLTF; CDR3nt: TGTGCCAGCAGCGTCCAGGGAGGATCTGGGGCCAACGTCCTGACTTTC; abundance: -; d_gene: -; j_gene: TRBJ2-6; v_gene: TRBV9
CDR3aa: CASSPAGQGYNQPQHF; CDR3nt: TGTGCCAGCAGCCCCGCGGGACAGGGGTACAATCAGCCCCAGCATTTT; abundance: -; d_gene: TRBD1; j_gene: TRBJ1-5; v_gene: TRBV12-3/TRBV12-4
CDR3aa: CASSGAGLETQYF; CDR3nt: TGTGCCAGCAGTGGGGCGGGCCTAGAGACCCAGTACTTC; abundance: -; d_gene: -; j_gene: TRBJ2-5; v_gene: TRBV12-3/TRBV12-4
CDR3aa: CASSQGDRGGYEQYF; CDR3nt: TGTGCCAGCAGCCAAGGGGACAGAGGGGGCTACGAGCAGTACTTC; abundance: -; d_gene: TRBD1; j_gene: TRBJ2-7; v_gene: TRBV3-1
CDR3aa: CASSLGQGIDEQFF; CDR3nt: TGTGCCAGCAGCCTGGGACAGGGCATCGATGAGCAGTTCTTC; abundance: -; d_gene: TRBD1; j_gene: TRBJ2-1; v_gene: TRBV13
CDR3aa: CASSLPGTSNYEQYF; CDR3nt: TGTGCCAGCAGTTTACCCGGGACATCCAACTACGAGCAGTACTTC; abundance: many; d_gene: -; j_gene: TRBJ2-7; v_gene: TRBV12-3/TRBV12-4
CDR3aa: CASRQGAGRVSPYEQYF; CDR3nt: TGTGCCAGCAGACAGGGGGCAGGGAGAGTTTCCCCCTACGAGCAGTACTTC; abundance: once; d_gene: TRBD1; j_gene: TRBJ2-7; v_gene: TRBV2
CDR3aa: CASSLEDRAYGYTF; CDR3nt: TGTGCCAGCAGCTTAGAGGACAGGGCTTATGGCTACACCTTC; abundance: -; d_gene: TRBD1; j_gene: TRBJ1-2; v_gene: TRBV7-2
CDR3aa: CAISEEGLREQFF; CDR3nt: TGTGCCATCAGTGAGGAGGGACTACGGGAGCAGTTCTTC; abundance: few; d_gene: TRBD2; j_gene: TRBJ2-1; v_gene: TRBV10-3
CDR3aa: CATSDPGLDGNEQFF; CDR3nt: TGTGCCACCAGTGATCCGGGACTAGACGGCAATGAGCAGTTCTTC; abundance: -; d_gene: TRBD2; j_gene: TRBJ2-1; v_gene: TRBV24-1
CDR3aa: CASRRTGTGENIQYF; CDR3nt: TGCGCCAGCAGGCGAACCGGGACAGGGGAAAACATTCAGTACTTC; abundance: -; d_gene: TRBD1; j_gene: TRBJ2-4; v_gene: TRBV5-1
CDR3aa: CASSLEAIYNEQFF; CDR3nt: TGCGCCAGCAGCTTGGAGGCGATTTACAATGAGCAGTTCTTC; abundance: once; d_gene: -; j_gene: TRBJ2-1; v_gene: TRBV5-1
CDR3aa: CASSGLADSNEQFF; CDR3nt: TGTGCCAGCAGCGGGCTAGCTGACAGCAATGAGCAGTTCTTC; abundance: few; d_gene: -; j_gene: TRBJ2-1; v_gene: TRBV6-1
CDR3aa: CATSDYGEQFF; CDR3nt: TGTGCCACCAGTGATTACGGTGAGCAGTTCTTC; abundance: -; d_gene: -; j_gene: TRBJ2-1; v_gene: TRBV24-1
CDR3aa: CATSPGTGGYETQYF; CDR3nt: TGTGCCACCAGCCCCGGGACAGGGGGTTACGAGACCCAGTACTTC; abundance: many; d_gene: TRBD1; j_gene: TRBJ2-5; v_gene: TRBV15
CDR3aa: CASSEVRRAYEQYF; CDR3nt: TGTGCCAGCAGCGAAGTGAGGCGAGCCTACGAGCAGTACTTC; abundance: -; d_gene: -; j_gene: TRBJ2-7; v_gene: TRBV11-2
CDR3aa: CASSYSGVREETQYF; CDR3nt: TGTGCCAGCAGTTACTCAGGGGTCCGCGAAGAGACCCAGTACTTC; abundance: -; d_gene: -; j_gene: TRBJ2-5; v_gene: TRBV6-6
CDR3aa: CASGPRDRYEQYF; CDR3nt: TGTGCTAGTGGTCCCAGGGACCGCTACGAGCAGTACTTC; abundance: few; d_gene: -; j_gene: TRBJ2-7; v_gene: TRBV12-5